This T cell receptor beta chain was observed in a study of control samples from healthy donors and cancer patients. Clones were sequenced by immunoSEQ multiplex PCR, and TCRdb holds only the in-frame ones, with some missing. The sample has about 150,000 clones, over 85% seen once. The CDR3 runs 15 residues. V was pared by 0 bases and J by 1 base, with 10 bases between. CDR1 and CDR2 from the germline V gene are SGHKS and YYEKEE (reference sequence). Sequencing input: blood. This TCR was recovered from a man aged 40-49 years in good health. The chain is built from TRBV5-5 and TRBJ1-1; no firm D call. The CDR3 spells CASSLALWGNTEAFF. CDR3 nucleotide sequence: TGTGCCAGCAGCTTGGCCCTTTGGGGGAACACTGAAGCTTTCTTT.